Presented here are 26 T cell receptor beta chains from one specimen sequenced in a study of blood T cell repertoires in COVID-19. Sequencing used immunoSEQ multiplex PCR; TCRdb keeps in-frame clones, though not all of them. The sample includes some 180,000 clones, roughly 91% seen only once; the top ten take 6%. Input material: peripheral blood. The receptors were gathered from a man aged 35 to 55 with active or convalescent COVID-19.

The V gene is TRBV9, the J gene TRBJ1-1; perhaps TRBD1 as D (5 bases). Trimming cost V 0 bases and J 8 bases, with 8 bases left between them. The CDR3 has 12 residues. The germline gives CDR1 SGDLS, CDR2 YYNGEE. The CDR3 loop is CASSVEQGEAFF. CDR3 in DNA: TGTGCCAGCAGCGTAGAGCAGGGAGAAGCTTTCTTT.

A remark on this clone: One end of the junction does not line up with germline, which may come from a read error. The chain recombines TRBV2 with TRBJ2-7; 9 bases align to TRBD1. The CDR3 length is 13 residues. The germline gives CDR1 SNHLY, CDR2 FYNNEI. The CDR3 region is CASSEVQATGGLF. The CDR3, as DNA: TGTGCCAGCAGTGAAGTCCAGGCGACAGGGGGACTCTTC.

The rearrangement joins TRBV25-1 to TRBJ2-7, with 8 bases fitting TRBD1. Germline CDR1 and CDR2: MGHDK and SYGVNS. The CDR3 runs 18 residues. V dropped 2 bases and J dropped 3; count of bases not matched to a gene: 15. The CDR3 reads CASSEPHEQGGNHYEQYF. CDR3 in DNA: TGTGCCAGCAGTGAACCCCACGAACAGGGGGGAAACCACTACGAGCAGTACTTC.

This chain uses TRBV27 with TRBJ2-1; 9 bases align to TRBD2. CDR1 and CDR2 from the germline V gene are MNHEY and SMNVEV (reference sequence). Losses at the gene ends were 3 bases for V and 7 bases for J; bases not matched to a gene: 7. The CDR3 totals 15 residues. CDR3 sequence (DNA): TGTGCCAGCAGTTTTGGTAGCGGGAGATCAAATGAGCAGTTCTTC. Translation gives CASSFGSGRSNEQFF.

V and J are TRBV28 and TRBJ2-5; maybe TRBD2 (6 bases). The CDR3 is 16 residues long. V was clipped by 2 bases and J by 4 bases, with 17 bases between them. Germline loops: CDR1 MDHEN, CDR2 SYDVKM. The CDR3, as DNA: TGTGCCAGCAGTTTAAGTAGGCTAGCGAGTCGAGAGACCCAGTACTTC. It encodes CASSLSRLASRETQYF.

This rearrangement joins TRBV5-6 to TRBJ2-3; D might be TRBD2 (5 bases). The CDR3 is made up of 15 amino acids. Between the trimmed V and J ends, which lost 4 bases and 2 bases, there was a span of 14 bases. Germline CDR1 and CDR2: SGHDT and YYEEEE. DNA of the CDR3: TGTGCCAGCAGCCCCGACGAGGGCTTCACAGATACGCAGTATTTT. Translating gives CASSPDEGFTDTQYF.

This sequence joins TRBV2 and TRBJ2-7; maybe TRBD1 (6 bases). The CDR3 has 13 amino acids. The V end lost 6 bases, the J end lost 1 base, and 10 bases lay between the germline ends. Germline loops: CDR1 SNHLY, CDR2 FYNNEI. CDR3 protein: CASRPTGSYEQYF. The CDR3 nucleotides read TGTGCCAGCAGGCCGACAGGTTCCTACGAGCAGTACTTC.

This chain joins TRBV5-1 and TRBJ2-1; 7 bases map to TRBD1. CDR1 is SGHRS and CDR2 is YFSETQ in the germline V gene. Trimming cost V 2 bases and J 7 bases; bases outside gene matches: 3. The CDR3 is 13 amino acids. CDR3 region: CASSFGRGNEQFF. The CDR3 DNA reads as TGCGCCAGCAGCTTCGGCAGGGGGAATGAGCAGTTCTTC.

This sequence joins TRBV30 and TRBJ2-5; 7 bases are a match to TRBD2. After removal of 0 bases from V and 3 bases from J, the junction contained 4 bases not matched to a gene. The CDR3 spans 14 residues. Germline CDR1 GTSNPN, CDR2 SVGIG (reference sequence). CDR3 sequence: CAWSVRGREETQYF. CDR3 in DNA: TGTGCCTGGAGTGTACGAGGGAGGGAAGAGACCCAGTACTTC.

The count of this clone is one. The rearrangement uses TRBV27 and TRBJ2-3, with D hard to call. Trimming removed 2 bases from V and 0 bases from J, with 6 bases in between. The CDR3 consists of 14 residues. Looked up from germline, CDR1 is MNHEY and CDR2 is SMNVEV (reference sequence). The CDR3 sequence: CASSLEQSTDTQYF. DNA of the CDR3: TGTGCCAGCAGTTTAGAGCAAAGCACAGATACGCAGTATTTT.

The chain has TRBV13 and TRBJ2-7, with 10 bases lining up with TRBD2. The CDR3 contains 18 residues. Per the germline V gene, CDR1 is PRHDT and CDR2 is FYEKMQ (reference sequence). Trimming at V came to 2 bases and at J to 5 bases, leaving 15 bases not matched to a gene. CDR3 coding DNA: TGTGCCAGCAGCTTATCCTTTCAGCGGGAGGGCTCTAGGAACGAGCAGTACTTC. Translated: CASSLSFQREGSRNEQYF.

The chain has TRBV7-2 and TRBJ2-5; 7 nucleotides match TRBD1. Germline trimming cut 1 base from V and 2 bases from J; bases unmatched to any gene: 4. CDR1 is SGHTA, CDR2 FQGNSA, per germline. The CDR3 spans 15 residues. The CDR3 DNA is TGTGCCAGCAGCTTAGGGTCCAGGGGGCAAGAGACCCAGTACTTC. This codes for CASSLGSRGQETQYF. Full variable domain (outside the CDR3, taken from reference TRBV7-2 and TRBJ2-5): GAGVSQSPSNKVTEKGKDVELRCDPISGHTALYWYRQSLGQGLEFLIYFQGNSAPDKSGLPSDRFSAERTGGSVSTLTIQRTQQEDSAVYLCASSLGSRGQETQYFGPGTRLLVL.

The V gene is TRBV19, the J gene TRBJ1-2; 8 bases line up with TRBD1. The CDR3 spans 14 residues. Germline lookup yields CDR1 LNHDA and CDR2 SQIVND (reference sequence). Trimming took 3 bases from V and 8 from J; bases not matched to a gene: 8. Written as DNA, the CDR3 is TGTGCCAGTAGTATGGCGCAGGGGGCGGTAGGCTACACCTTC. It codes for CASSMAQGAVGYTF.

The rearrangement links TRBV5-4 to TRBJ1-1; D remains ambiguous. The CDR3 extends over 15 amino acids. Trimming took off 4 bases at V and 5 bases at J, with 18 bases between the two ends. Germline V gives CDR1 SGHNT, CDR2 YYREEE (reference sequence). The CDR3 region is CASSGPGFVSTEAFF. The CDR3 bases are TGTGCCAGCAGCGGTCCGGGATTTGTTTCGACTGAAGCTTTCTTT.

The chain joins TRBV19 to TRBJ2-1, with 8 bases aligning to TRBD1. The germline V gene has CDR1 LNHDA and CDR2 SQIVND (reference sequence). The CDR3 is made up of 16 amino acids. After removal of 4 bases from V and 7 bases from J, the junction contained 12 bases not matched to a gene. CDR3 loop: CASSTPTGAKQNEQFF. The CDR3 DNA sequence: TGTGCCAGTAGTACTCCGACAGGGGCGAAGCAGAATGAGCAGTTCTTC.

This clone was counted only a few times. The rearrangement joins TRBV27 to TRBJ1-1; a weak D match, TRBD1 (5 bases). CDR1 and CDR2 (germline): MNHEY, SMNVEV (reference sequence). Trimming shortened V by 2 bases and J by 1 base, and 11 bases separated the two germline ends. This CDR3 spans 15 amino acids. CDR3 sequence: CASSLRAGWNTEAFF. CDR3 DNA sequence: TGTGCCAGCAGTTTAAGGGCAGGGTGGAACACTGAAGCTTTCTTT.

The chain joins TRBV11-2 to TRBJ2-2; 8 bases fit TRBD2. Trimming cost V 2 bases and J 5 bases; bases outside gene matches: 16. This CDR3 comprises 19 residues. The germline CDR1 and CDR2 sequences are SGHAT and FQNNGV. For the CDR3, the DNA is TGTGCCAGCAGCTTAAGAGGGACTAGTCGAGCCCTTCCAACCGGGGAGCTGTTTTTT. Its translation is CASSLRGTSRALPTGELFF.

The J gene is TRBJ2-7, the V gene TRBV5-1, with TRBD2 as a possible D gene (6 bases). There are 15 residues in the CDR3. V lost 0 bases to trimming and J lost 7 bases, with 17 bases between them. CDR1 is SGHRS and CDR2 is YFSETQ in the germline V gene. The CDR3 DNA reads TGCGCCAGCAGCTTGGAGGCGGGGCGGGCCGGAGAGCAGTACTTC. Its protein is CASSLEAGRAGEQYF.

The chain is built from TRBV18 and TRBJ2-5; maybe TRBD2 (6 bases). The CDR3 is 15 residues long. V was cut by 6 bases and J by 3 bases, with 17 bases left in between. Germline CDR1 reads KGHSH; CDR2 reads LQKENI. As DNA, the CDR3 is TGTGCCAGCTCGCCGACCGGGACTTCCGAAGAGACCCAGTACTTC. Translating gives CASSPTGTSEETQYF.

The V gene is TRBV9, the J gene TRBJ2-7; no clear D. Germline lookup yields CDR1 SGDLS and CDR2 YYNGEE. The CDR3 is 13 amino acids. Trimming removed 4 bases at V and 5 bases at J, with 13 bases between. This chain's CDR3 is CASSSQMSNEQYF. CDR3 bases: TGTGCCAGCAGCTCCCAGATGTCCAACGAGCAGTACTTC. Together with reference TRBV9 and TRBJ2-7, the CDR3 gives the full variable domain: DSGVTQTPKHLITATGQRVTLRCSPRSGDLSVYWYQQSLDQGLQFLIQYYNGEERAKGNILERFSAQQFPDLHSELNLSSLELGDSALYFCASSSQMSNEQYFGPGTRLTVT.

This chain links TRBV11-2 with TRBJ2-5, with 8 bases fitting TRBD2. CDR3 length: 14 residues. Germline V gene sequence: CDR1 SGHAT, CDR2 FQNNGV. Trimming at V came to 5 bases and at J to 3 bases, leaving 5 bases not matched to a gene. CDR3 sequence: CASSPGTRKETQYF. In DNA, the CDR3 is TGTGCCAGCAGCCCCGGGACTAGGAAAGAGACCCAGTACTTC.

CDR3 bases: TGTGCCAGCAGTTACACTACAGGGAACTATGGCTACACCTTC. It specifies CASSYTTGNYGYTF. The rearrangement joins TRBV6-2 or TRBV6-3 to TRBJ1-2; possible D gene TRBD1, 6 bases. This CDR3 comprises 14 residues. Trimming pared 2 bases from V and 2 bases from J, leaving 9 bases between. Germline V gene lookup returns CDR1 MNHEY and CDR2 SVGEGT.

The chain employs TRBV3-1 (or the pseudogene TRBV3-2) and TRBJ2-2; 9 nucleotides match TRBD2. J was trimmed by 3 bases and V by 2 bases; bases with no gene match: 4. The CDR3 sequence is 16 residues long. The germline CDR1 and CDR2 sequences are LGHDT and YNNKEL (reference sequence). The CDR3 loop reads CASSQRLAGYTGELFF. CDR3 DNA sequence: TGTGCCAGCAGCCAACGGCTAGCGGGATACACCGGGGAGCTGTTTTTT.

V gene TRBV2 combines with J gene TRBJ1-6, with 10 bases matching TRBD1. CDR3 length: 15 residues. V lost 5 bases and J lost 10; bases outside the gene matches: 8. The germline CDR1 and CDR2 sequences are SNHLY and FYNNEI. CDR3 amino acids: CASSPDRGAGSPLHF. The CDR3 nucleotides are TGTGCCAGCAGTCCGGACAGGGGGGCAGGGTCACCCCTCCACTTT.

This chain connects TRBV5-4 to TRBJ2-3, with 14 bases identical to TRBD2. The germline CDR1 and CDR2 sequences are SGHNT and YYREEE (reference sequence). There are 18 residues in the CDR3. J was trimmed by 2 bases and V by 1 base; bases with no gene match: 6. CDR3 amino acids: CASSLKTSGGVFTDTQYF. The DNA for the CDR3 is TGTGCCAGCAGCTTGAAGACTAGCGGGGGGGTATTCACAGATACGCAGTATTTT.

V gene TRBV27 combines with J gene TRBJ2-2; TRBD2 aligns across 10 bases. J lost 7 bases, V lost 8 bases, and 7 bases had no gene match. The CDR3 contains 14 residues. Germline V gene lookup returns CDR1 MNHEY and CDR2 SMNVEV (reference sequence). CDR3 sequence (DNA): TGTGCCAGCCATAGCGGGAGGACGGTCGGGGAGCTGTTTTTT. Amino acids: CASHSGRTVGELFF.